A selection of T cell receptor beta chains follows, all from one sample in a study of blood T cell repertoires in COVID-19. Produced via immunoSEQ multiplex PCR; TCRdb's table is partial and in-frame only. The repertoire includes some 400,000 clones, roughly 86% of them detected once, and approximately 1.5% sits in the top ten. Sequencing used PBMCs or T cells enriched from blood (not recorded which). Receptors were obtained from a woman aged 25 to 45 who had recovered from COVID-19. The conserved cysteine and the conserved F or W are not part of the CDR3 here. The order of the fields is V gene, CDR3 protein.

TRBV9 ASSARTGGAPGELF
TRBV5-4 ASSLSGGETQY
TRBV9 ASSVGMGEVEKLF
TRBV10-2 ASSTGQENFNYGYT
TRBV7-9 ASIRDRGLNTEAF
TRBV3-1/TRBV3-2 ASSPRYGQISMNTEAF
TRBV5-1 ASSLGQGLSYEQY
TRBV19 ASGQAYEQY
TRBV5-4 ASRAGYVDTEAF
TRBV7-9 ASGTVSYEQY
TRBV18 ASSPLPPGTSNQPQH
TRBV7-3 ASSIKAGGPPGELF
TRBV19 ASSIQGISEQY
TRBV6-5 ASRAGTDDLLPQH
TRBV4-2 ASSQEEGISYEQY
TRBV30 AGLAGETQY
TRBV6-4 ASSRTEMNTGELF
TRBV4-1 ASSQESIGGAYEQY
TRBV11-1 ASRTFCTDTQY
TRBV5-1 ASSSQGDGYT
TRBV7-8 ASSLAGGYNQPQH
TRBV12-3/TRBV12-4 ASRIEVEQY
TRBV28 ASSSPGELF
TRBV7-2 ASSPSAVGQPQH
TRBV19 ASSPRGQGGLYEQY
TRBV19 ASSVLAGAQEQF
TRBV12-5 ASGSTVSRDRSPYGYT
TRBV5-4 ASSRLAGRYEQF
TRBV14 ASSLRTGRNTEAF
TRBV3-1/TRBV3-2 ASSFGTHNQPQH
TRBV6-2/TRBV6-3 ASSYSLGTGTGYSNQPQH
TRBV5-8 ASSGGTENTGELF